This TCR beta chain emerged from a study of T cell responses to AZD1222 COVID-19 vaccine. Study-wide findings and caveats: A rise in Spike-specific TCR breadth and depth followed two AZD1222 doses.

This clone was observed once. Its antigen is not known. Germline V gives CDR1 MNHEY, CDR2 SVGEGT. V lost 1 base, J lost 7 bases, and 14 bases lay in between. The CDR3 sequence is 15 residues long. Sequenced by immunoSEQ multiplex PCR; TCRdb stores in-frame clones only, minus some. The sample shows more than 95,000 clones, roughly nine tenths of them seen only once. The chain is built from TRBV6-2 or TRBV6-3 and TRBJ1-5; TRBD1 is a possible D gene (6 bases). This clonotype originated in an adult who received the MenACWY meningococcal vaccine as a control. The specimen comprised peripheral blood, sampled 28 days after the second dose of the MenACWY control vaccine. CDR3 in amino acids: CASSYFKGVAQPQHF. CDR3 nucleotide sequence: TGTGCCAGCAGTTACTTCAAGGGGGTTGCCCAGCCCCAGCATTTT.